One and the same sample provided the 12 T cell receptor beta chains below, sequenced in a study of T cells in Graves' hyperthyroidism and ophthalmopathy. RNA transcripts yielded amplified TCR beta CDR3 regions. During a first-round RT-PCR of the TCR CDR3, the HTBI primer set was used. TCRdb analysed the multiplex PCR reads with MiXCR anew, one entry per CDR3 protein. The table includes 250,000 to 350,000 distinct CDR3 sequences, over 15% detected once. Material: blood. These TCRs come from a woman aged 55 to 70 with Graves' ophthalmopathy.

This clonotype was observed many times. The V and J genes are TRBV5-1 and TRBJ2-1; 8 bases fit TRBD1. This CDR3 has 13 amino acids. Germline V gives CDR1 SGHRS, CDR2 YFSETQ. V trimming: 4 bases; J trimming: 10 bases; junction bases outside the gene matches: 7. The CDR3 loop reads CASSNTGGREQFF. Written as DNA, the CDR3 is TGCGCCAGCAGCAACACAGGGGGGCGGGAGCAGTTCTTC.

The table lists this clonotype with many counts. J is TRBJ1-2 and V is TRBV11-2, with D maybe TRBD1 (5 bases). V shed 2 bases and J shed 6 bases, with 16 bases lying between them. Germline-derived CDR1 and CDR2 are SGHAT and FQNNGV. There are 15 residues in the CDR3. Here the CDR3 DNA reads TGTGCCAGCAGCTTACCCGATCCCAACAGGAATGGCTACACCTTC. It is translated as CASSLPDPNRNGYTF.

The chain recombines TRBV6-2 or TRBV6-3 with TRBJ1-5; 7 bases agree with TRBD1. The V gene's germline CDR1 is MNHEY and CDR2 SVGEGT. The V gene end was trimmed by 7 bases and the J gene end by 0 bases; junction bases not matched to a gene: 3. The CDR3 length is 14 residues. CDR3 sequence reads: CASTTGNSNQPQHF. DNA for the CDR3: TGTGCCAGCACGACAGGGAATAGCAATCAGCCCCAGCATTTT.

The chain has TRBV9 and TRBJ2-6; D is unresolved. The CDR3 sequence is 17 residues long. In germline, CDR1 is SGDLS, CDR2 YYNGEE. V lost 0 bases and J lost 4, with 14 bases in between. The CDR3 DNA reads TGTGCCAGCAGCGTAGTGGCAACCCGGAACGGGGCCAACGTCCTGACTTTC. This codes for CASSVVATRNGANVLTF.

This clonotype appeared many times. CDR3 in amino acids: CASSLYGGYTF. CDR3 coding DNA: TGTGCCAGCAGTTTATATGGAGGCTACACCTTC. The chain employs TRBV28 and TRBJ1-2, with D unresolved. Germline V gene lookup returns CDR1 MDHEN and CDR2 SYDVKM. The V end lost 1 base, the J end lost 8 bases, and 5 bases lay between the germline ends. The CDR3 sequence is 11 residues long.

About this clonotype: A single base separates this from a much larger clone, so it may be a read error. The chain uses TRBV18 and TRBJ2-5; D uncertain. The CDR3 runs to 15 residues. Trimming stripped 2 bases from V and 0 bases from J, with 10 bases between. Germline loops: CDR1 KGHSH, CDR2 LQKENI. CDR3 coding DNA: TGTGCCAGCTCACCAGCCTCACAGTACCAAGAGACCCAGTACTTC. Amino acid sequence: CASSPASQYQETQYF. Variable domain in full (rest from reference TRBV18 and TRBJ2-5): NAGVMQNPRHLVRRRGQEARLRCSPMKGHSHVYWYRQLPEEGLKFMVYLQKENIIDESGMPKERFSAEFPKEGPSILRIQQVVRGDSAAYFCASSPASQYQETQYFGPGTRLLVL.

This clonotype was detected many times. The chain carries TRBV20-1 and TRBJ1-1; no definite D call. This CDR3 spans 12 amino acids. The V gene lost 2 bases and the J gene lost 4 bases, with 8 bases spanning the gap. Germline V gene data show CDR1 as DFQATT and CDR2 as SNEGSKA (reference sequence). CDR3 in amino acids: CSARRLVTEAFF. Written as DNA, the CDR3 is TGCAGTGCTAGAAGGCTGGTCACTGAAGCTTTCTTT.

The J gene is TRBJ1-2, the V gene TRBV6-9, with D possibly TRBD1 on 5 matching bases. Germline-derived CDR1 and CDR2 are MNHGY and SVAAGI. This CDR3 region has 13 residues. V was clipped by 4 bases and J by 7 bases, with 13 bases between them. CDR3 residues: CASSFDRKGGYTF. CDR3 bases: TGTGCCAGCAGTTTCGACAGAAAAGGTGGCTACACCTTC.

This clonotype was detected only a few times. The CDR3 bases are TGTGCCACCAGCGACTTTTGGGGGGGTTATGAAAAACTGTTTTTT. Protein: CATSDFWGGYEKLFF. The J gene is TRBJ1-4, the V gene TRBV24-1, with TRBD1 as a possible D gene (5 bases). Trimming pared 7 bases from V and 6 bases from J, leaving 17 bases between. Germline loops: CDR1 KGHDR, CDR2 SFDVKD. This CDR3 is built from 15 residues.

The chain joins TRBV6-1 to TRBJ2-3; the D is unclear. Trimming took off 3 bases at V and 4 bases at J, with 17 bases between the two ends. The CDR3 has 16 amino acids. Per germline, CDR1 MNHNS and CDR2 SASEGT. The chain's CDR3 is CASSDYQDARADTQYF. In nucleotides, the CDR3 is TGTGCCAGCAGTGACTACCAGGACGCTAGAGCAGATACGCAGTATTTT.

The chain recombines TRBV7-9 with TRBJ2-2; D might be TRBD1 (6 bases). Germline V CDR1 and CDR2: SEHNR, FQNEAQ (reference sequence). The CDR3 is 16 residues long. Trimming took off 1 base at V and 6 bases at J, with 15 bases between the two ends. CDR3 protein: CASSLVVGAWSGELFF. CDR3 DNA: TGTGCCAGCAGCTTAGTAGTGGGGGCCTGGTCCGGGGAGCTGTTTTTT.

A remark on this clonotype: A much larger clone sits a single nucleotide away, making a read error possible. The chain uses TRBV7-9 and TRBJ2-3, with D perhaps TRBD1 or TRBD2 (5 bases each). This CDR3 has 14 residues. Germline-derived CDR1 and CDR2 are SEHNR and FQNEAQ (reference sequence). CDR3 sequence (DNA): TGTGCCAGCAGCTTAGCGGGGGTCACAGATACGCGGTATTTT. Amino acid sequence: CASSLAGVTDTRYF.